Following are 29 T cell receptor beta chains from one sample sequenced in a study of cytomegalovirus exposure and HLA in healthy donors (TCRdb year 2017). The library was built by means of the immunoSEQ multiplex PCR assay. In its TCRdb copy, this immuneACCESS table keeps in-frame sequences only and misses some clones. Where compared with another copy, unresolved V genes explain less than half of these, and the others have no known cause. The table for this sample lists 150,000 to 200,000 clones; around 82% of them were counted only once. The ten top clones hold around 2.8% of the sample. The sample was PBMCs. Receptors were obtained from a woman between 18 and 29 years old in good health and CMV-seropositive.

This clone showed up just a few times. The V and J genes are TRBV5-6 and TRBJ1-2; 8 bases line up with TRBD1. Germline V CDR1 and CDR2: SGHDT, YYEEEE. The CDR3 is made up of 15 amino acids. V was pared by 0 bases and J by 0 bases, with 1 base of the junction left unmatched. The CDR3 DNA reads as TGTGCCAGCAGCTTGGCGGGACAGGCTAACTATGGCTACACCTTC. This gives the protein CASSLAGQANYGYTF. Full variable domain (rest looked up from reference TRBV5-6 and TRBJ1-2): DAGVTQSPTHLIKTRGQQVTLRCSPKSGHDTVSWYQQALGQGPQFIFQYYEEEERQRGNFPDRFSGHQFPNYSSELNVNALLLGDSALYLCASSLAGQANYGYTFGSGTRLTVV.

V is TRBV18 and J is TRBJ2-7; D is perhaps TRBD1 (6 bases). This CDR3 spans 15 amino acids. Germline values: CDR1 KGHSH, CDR2 LQKENI. The ends were cut back, 6 bases at V and 0 bases at J, with 15 bases in the middle. CDR3 in DNA: TGTGCCAGCTCCGCCTTGGGGGCTAGCTCCTACGAGCAGTACTTC. This translates into CASSALGASSYEQYF.

Here the CDR3 reads CASGSRNSGNTIYF. In nucleotides, the CDR3 is TGTGCCAGCGGTTCCAGGAACTCTGGAAACACCATATATTTT. The V and J genes are TRBV9 and TRBJ1-3, with no clear D. CDR3 length equals 14 residues. The V gene lost 7 bases and the J gene lost 0 bases, with 11 bases spanning the gap. Germline V gene sequence: CDR1 SGDLS, CDR2 YYNGEE. The whole variable domain, remainder taken from reference TRBV9 and TRBJ1-3, is DSGVTQTPKHLITATGQRVTLRCSPRSGDLSVYWYQQSLDQGLQFLIQYYNGEERAKGNILERFSAQQFPDLHSELNLSSLELGDSALYFCASGSRNSGNTIYFGEGSWLTVV.

This chain links TRBV15 with TRBJ1-1; perhaps TRBD1 as D (6 bases). CDR1 is LNHNV and CDR2 is YYDKDF in the germline V gene (reference sequence). The V gene lost 5 bases and the J gene lost 4 bases, with 20 bases spanning the gap. This CDR3 region has 16 residues. The CDR3 sequence is CATSAQRGRGSTEAFF. In DNA form, the CDR3 reads TGTGCCACCAGCGCCCAGCGGGGCAGGGGAAGCACTGAAGCTTTCTTT.

The chain recombines TRBV7-2 with TRBJ2-7; D unclear. The CDR3 is 13 amino acids. In germline, CDR1 is SGHTA, CDR2 FQGNSA. V dropped 4 bases and J dropped 4 bases, with 11 bases sitting between them. CDR3 protein: CASSYPGGYEQYF. The CDR3 coding sequence is TGTGCCAGCAGCTATCCGGGTGGTTACGAGCAGTACTTC.

The chain carries TRBV9 and TRBJ1-4, with TRBD1 matching 7 bases. CDR1 is SGDLS and CDR2 is YYNGEE in the germline V gene. The CDR3 contains 15 residues. V lost 3 bases to trimming and J lost 4 bases; unmatched junction nucleotides: 6. CDR3 sequence (DNA): TGTGCCAGCAGCGGAGGGGGACAGCTTAATGAAAAACTGTTTTTT. It codes for CASSGGGQLNEKLFF.

The chain joins TRBV4-1 to TRBJ2-7; 9 bases match TRBD1. Trimming cost V 6 bases and J 0 bases; bases outside gene matches: 9. The CDR3 is 16 amino acids. Germline values: CDR1 MGHRA, CDR2 YSYEKL. CDR3 protein: CASSRPTGGSSYEQYF. DNA for the CDR3: TGCGCCAGCAGTCGACCGACAGGGGGTAGCTCCTACGAGCAGTACTTC.

In DNA, the CDR3 is TGTGCCAGCAGTCAGTTGAATGGCTACACCTTC. Protein sequence: CASSQLNGYTF. The J gene is TRBJ1-2, the V gene TRBV2; D remains unclear. Germline assignment: CDR1 SNHLY and CDR2 FYNNEI. V was trimmed by 5 bases and J by 6 bases, leaving 7 bases between them. CDR3 length equals 11 residues.

The rearrangement uses TRBV11-3 and TRBJ2-1; D gene unclear. The V gene's germline CDR1 is SGHNT and CDR2 YENEEA. Trimming stripped 5 bases from V and 1 base from J, with 9 bases between. This CDR3 contains 14 residues. The CDR3 loop reads CASSGVRSYNEQFF. The CDR3 DNA reads TGTGCCAGCAGCGGAGTAAGGTCCTACAATGAGCAGTTCTTC.

V and J are TRBV7-9 and TRBJ2-2; 8 bases are a match to TRBD2. The V gene end was trimmed by 5 bases and the J gene end by 3 bases; junction bases not matched to a gene: 14. This CDR3 has 18 amino acids. Per germline, CDR1 SEHNR and CDR2 FQNEAQ (reference sequence). The CDR3 DNA is TGTGCCAGCAGCCCCGATGGGGGTAGCGGGGTCTACACCGGGGAGCTGTTTTTT. It encodes CASSPDGGSGVYTGELFF.

The chain employs TRBV27 and TRBJ1-3; maybe TRBD1 (6 bases). Germline CDR1 reads MNHEY; CDR2 reads SMNVEV (reference sequence). V gave up 3 bases and J gave up 7 bases, with 13 bases separating them. The CDR3 loop spans 14 amino acids. CDR3 amino acids: CASSFRGPGNTIYF. DNA of the CDR3: TGTGCCAGCAGTTTCAGGGGCCCAGGGAACACCATATATTTT.

V gene TRBV5-6 combines with J gene TRBJ1-2; 8 bases fit TRBD1. V was clipped by 0 bases and J by 5 bases; unmatched bases: 6. The CDR3 runs 15 residues. Germline values: CDR1 SGHDT, CDR2 YYEEEE. The CDR3 here is CASSLGTGGWYGYTF. CDR3 DNA: TGTGCCAGCAGCTTGGGAACAGGGGGATGGTATGGCTACACCTTC.

This clone showed up just once. The chain couples TRBV2 to TRBJ2-4; 8 positions match TRBD2. Looked up from germline, CDR1 is SNHLY and CDR2 is FYNNEI. The CDR3 loop spans 14 amino acids. Unmatched junction bases numbered 10, after V lost 6 bases and J lost 9 bases. The CDR3 reads CASRRGTSLGIQYF. The CDR3 bases are TGTGCCAGCAGGAGGGGGACTAGTTTGGGCATTCAGTACTTC. The full variable domain, with the rest looked up from reference TRBV2 and TRBJ2-4, is EPEVTQTPSHQVTQMGQEVILRCVPISNHLYFYWYRQILGQKVEFLVSFYNNEISEKSEIFDDQFSVERPDGSNFTLKIRSTKLEDSAMYFCASRRGTSLGIQYFGAGTRLSVL.

CDR3 nucleotides: TGCGCCAGCAGCCTCCGCCGGACAGATGATGAAAAACTGTTTTTT. Amino acids: CASSLRRTDDEKLFF. This chain uses TRBV5-1 with TRBJ1-4; TRBD1 might be the D (6 bases). CDR1 is SGHRS, CDR2 YFSETQ, per germline. CDR3 length: 15 residues. Trimming cost V 4 bases and J 6 bases, with 16 bases left between them.

The chain combines TRBV2 with TRBJ2-1, with TRBD1 matching 10 bases. CDR3 size: 13 residues. After removal of 6 bases from V and 10 bases from J, the junction contained 6 bases not matched to a gene. CDR1 is SNHLY, CDR2 FYNNEI, per germline. The CDR3: CASSRQGAGEQFF. In DNA form, the CDR3 reads TGTGCCAGCAGCCGACAGGGGGCGGGGGAGCAGTTCTTC.

The chain employs TRBV27 and TRBJ2-7; 9 bases fit TRBD1. With V trimmed by 7 bases and J by 7 bases, 14 bases remained unmatched. This CDR3 has 15 amino acids. Germline V CDR1 and CDR2: MNHEY, SMNVEV (reference sequence). The CDR3 sequence: CASMLIGTGSKEQYF. In DNA form, the CDR3 reads TGTGCCAGCATGCTAATCGGGACAGGGTCTAAGGAGCAGTACTTC.

V gene TRBV13 combines with J gene TRBJ2-2; 10 bases match TRBD2. The junction had 8 bases not matched to a gene; V was cut back by 2 bases and J by 5 bases. This CDR3 is built from 17 residues. Germline CDR1 PRHDT, CDR2 FYEKMQ (reference sequence). CDR3 nucleotide sequence: TGTGCCAGCAGCTTACCTAGCGGGGGCCCTAGGACCGGGGAGCTGTTTTTT. Translated: CASSLPSGGPRTGELFF.

The CDR3 here is CASNVGGTEAFF. CDR3 bases: TGTGCCAGCAATGTGGGGGGCACTGAAGCTTTCTTT. J is TRBJ1-1 and V is TRBV7-9; D possibly corresponds to TRBD1 (5 bases). CDR1 is SEHNR, CDR2 FQNEAQ, per germline (reference sequence). CDR3 size: 12 residues. Trimming took 7 bases from V and 4 from J, leaving 10 bases between them. Full variable domain (rest looked up from reference TRBV7-9 and TRBJ1-1): DTGVSQNPRHKITKRGQNVTFRCDPISEHNRLYWYRQTLGQGPEFLTYFQNEAQLEKSRLLSDRFSAERPKGSFSTLEIQRTEQGDSAMYLCASNVGGTEAFFGQGTRLTVV.

The rearrangement joins TRBV5-1 to TRBJ1-2; 7 bases agree with TRBD1. Germline V lookup: CDR1 SGHRS, CDR2 YFSETQ. Trimming removed 0 bases from V and 5 bases from J; junction bases left unmatched: 7. This CDR3 region has 15 residues. Written as DNA, the CDR3 is TGCGCCAGCAGCTTGGATAGGGGGCTAGGGTATGGCTACACCTTC. It yields the protein CASSLDRGLGYGYTF.

The chain employs TRBV6-5 and TRBJ1-1, with a weak D call TRBD1 (5 bases). V was shortened by 2 bases and J by 2 bases, with 9 bases between the two germline ends. This CDR3 region has 14 residues. CDR1 is MNHEY and CDR2 is SVGAGI in the germline V gene. The CDR3 protein is CASSYPGHNTEAFF. The CDR3 bases are TGTGCCAGCAGTTACCCAGGACACAACACTGAAGCTTTCTTT.

The gene calls are TRBV5-1 and TRBJ2-7; 8 positions agree with TRBD1. Germline V gene sequence: CDR1 SGHRS, CDR2 YFSETQ. This CDR3 contains 16 residues. V shed 4 bases and J 0 bases; nucleotides not matched to a gene: 9. CDR3 sequence reads: CASSPTGGHSSYEQYF. DNA for the CDR3: TGCGCCAGCAGCCCCACAGGGGGGCACAGCTCCTACGAGCAGTACTTC.

The chain combines TRBV11-3 with TRBJ2-3; a weak D match, TRBD1 (6 bases). CDR1 is SGHNT and CDR2 is YENEEA in the germline V gene. Trimming took 5 bases from V and 1 from J, leaving 16 bases between them. The CDR3 length is 16 residues. The CDR3 coding sequence is TGTGCCAGCAGCAAGGACAGTGGACGAGGCACAGATACGCAGTATTTT. Protein product: CASSKDSGRGTDTQYF.

The rearrangement uses TRBV11-2 and TRBJ1-4, with 10 positions matching TRBD1. Germline V lookup: CDR1 SGHAT, CDR2 FQNNGV. The CDR3 extends over 16 amino acids. The trim removed 4 bases at V and 2 bases at J, leaving 4 bases unmatched. The CDR3 here is CASSYGQGGTNEKLFF. The CDR3 bases are TGTGCCAGCAGCTACGGACAGGGGGGTACTAATGAAAAACTGTTTTTT.

The chain joins TRBV9 to TRBJ2-2; 8 bases line up with TRBD1. Germline loops: CDR1 SGDLS, CDR2 YYNGEE. This CDR3 contains 17 residues. Trimming removed 3 bases from V and 1 base from J; junction bases left unmatched: 8. The CDR3 spells CASSARRGQGNTGELFF. The CDR3 DNA is TGTGCCAGCAGCGCCCGTCGTGGACAGGGGAACACCGGGGAGCTGTTTTTT.

CDR3 nucleotide sequence: TGTGCCACCTCGACAGGGGTATACAATGAGCAGTTCTTC. It yields the protein CATSTGVYNEQFF. This chain connects TRBV11-1 to TRBJ2-1; 8 positions agree with TRBD1. CDR1 is SGHAT and CDR2 is FQDESV in the germline V gene (reference sequence). The CDR3 is 13 amino acids. Trimming cost V 10 bases and J 4 bases; bases outside gene matches: 6.

This clone is a singleton in its sample. V is TRBV5-6 and J is TRBJ2-1; a possible D gene is TRBD2 (6 bases). V was trimmed by 4 bases and J by 9 bases, leaving 17 bases between them. The CDR3 has 14 residues. CDR1 SGHDT and CDR2 YYEEEE come from the germline V gene. CDR3 sequence: CASSPTSFQGEQFF. The CDR3 region has the DNA TGTGCCAGCAGCCCGACTAGTTTTCAGGGTGAGCAGTTCTTC.

This clone was recorded a few times. The rearrangement uses TRBV19 and TRBJ1-6; TRBD1 is a possible D gene (6 bases). The CDR3 spans 14 residues. Trimming pared 6 bases from V and 8 bases from J, leaving 14 bases between. Germline lookup yields CDR1 LNHDA and CDR2 SQIVND (reference sequence). CDR3 in DNA: TGTGCCAGTAGCCTAGGACAGACCGATTCACCCCTCCACTTT. It translates to CASSLGQTDSPLHF.

As for this clone: Sequence at one end of the junction differs from germline and may be a read error. The rearrangement joins TRBV11-2 to TRBJ1-1, with D uncertain. This CDR3 contains 15 residues. Germline lookup yields CDR1 SGHAT and CDR2 FQNNGV. The DNA of the CDR3 is TGTGCCAGCAGCTTAGATTGGGCAGGCCCAACTGTAGCTTTCTTT. This translates into CASSLDWAGPTVAFF.

This clone was counted once. The V call is TRBV9, the J call TRBJ2-1; possible D gene TRBD2, 5 bases. CDR1 and CDR2 from the germline V gene are SGDLS and YYNGEE. Trimming took off 0 bases at V and 1 base at J, with 5 bases between the two ends. The CDR3 spans 14 residues. This CDR3 is CASSVAGSYNEQFF. CDR3 nucleotide sequence: TGTGCCAGCAGCGTAGCGGGATCCTACAATGAGCAGTTCTTC.